This T cell receptor (beta chain) was captured by sequencing in a study of cytomegalovirus exposure and HLA in healthy donors. Study-wide results and caveats: Cytomegalovirus association was assigned to about 150 TCR beta chains. A few of the chains that were CMV-associated were confirmed in vitro to be specific for CMV antigens.

Libraries were prepared by immunoSEQ multiplex PCR; TCRdb keeps only in-frame clonotypes and omits some of them. Altogether 250,000 to 300,000 clones are present, 65% to 90% being singletons, with the ten largest covering roughly 1%. This clone was seen a single time. The antigen is not known. V gave up 6 bases and J gave up 2 bases, with 11 bases separating them. The V gene's germline CDR1 is SNHLY and CDR2 FYNNEI. The CDR3 extends over 14 amino acids. The approximately 120-subject validation cohort, separate from the roughly 700-subject first cohort, included the donors. The rearrangement joins TRBV2 to TRBJ2-1, with D hard to call. The source is a woman aged 18 to 35 in good health and CMV-seronegative. Source material: PBMCs. The CDR3 loop reads CASSVLGAYNEQFF. In DNA form, the CDR3 reads TGTGCCAGCAGCGTTCTGGGCGCCTACAATGAGCAGTTCTTC.